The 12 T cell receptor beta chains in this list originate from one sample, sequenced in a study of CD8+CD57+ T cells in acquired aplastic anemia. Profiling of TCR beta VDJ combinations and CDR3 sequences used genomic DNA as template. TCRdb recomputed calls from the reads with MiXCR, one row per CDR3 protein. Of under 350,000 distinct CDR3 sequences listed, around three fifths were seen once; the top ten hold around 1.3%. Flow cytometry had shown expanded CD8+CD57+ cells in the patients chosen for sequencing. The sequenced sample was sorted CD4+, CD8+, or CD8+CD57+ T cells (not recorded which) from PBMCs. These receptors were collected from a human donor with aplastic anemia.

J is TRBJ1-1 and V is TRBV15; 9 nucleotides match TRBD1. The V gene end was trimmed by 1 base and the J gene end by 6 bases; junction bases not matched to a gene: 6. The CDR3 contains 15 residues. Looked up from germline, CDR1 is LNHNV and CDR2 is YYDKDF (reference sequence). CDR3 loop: CATSRGRQGVAEAFF. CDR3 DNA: TGTGCCACCAGCAGAGGAAGACAGGGGGTGGCTGAAGCTTTCTTT.

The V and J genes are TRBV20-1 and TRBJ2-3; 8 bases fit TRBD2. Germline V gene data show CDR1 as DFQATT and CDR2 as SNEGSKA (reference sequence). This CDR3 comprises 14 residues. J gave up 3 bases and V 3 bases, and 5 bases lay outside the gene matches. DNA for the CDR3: TGCAGTGCTAGCCACGGGGGGGATACAGATACGCAGTATTTT. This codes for CSASHGGDTDTQYF.

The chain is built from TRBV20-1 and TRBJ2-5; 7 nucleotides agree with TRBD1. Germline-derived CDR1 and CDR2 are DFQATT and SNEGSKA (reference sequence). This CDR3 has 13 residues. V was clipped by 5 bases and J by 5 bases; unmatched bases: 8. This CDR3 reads CSAQSRGWETQYF. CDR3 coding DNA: TGCAGTGCTCAGAGCAGGGGGTGGGAGACCCAGTACTTC.

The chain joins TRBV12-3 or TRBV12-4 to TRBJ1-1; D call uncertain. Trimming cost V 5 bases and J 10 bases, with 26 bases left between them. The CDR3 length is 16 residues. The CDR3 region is CASSRTSGNEHRGAFF. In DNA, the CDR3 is TGTGCCAGCAGTCGGACTAGTGGGAACGAACACCGGGGAGCTTTCTTT.

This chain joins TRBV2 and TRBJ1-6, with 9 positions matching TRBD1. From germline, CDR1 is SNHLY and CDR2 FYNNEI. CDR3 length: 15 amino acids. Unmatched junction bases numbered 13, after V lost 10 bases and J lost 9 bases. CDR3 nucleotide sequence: TGTGCCACCAGCAGATACGTGGGACAGGGTTCACCCCTCCACTTT. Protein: CATSRYVGQGSPLHF.

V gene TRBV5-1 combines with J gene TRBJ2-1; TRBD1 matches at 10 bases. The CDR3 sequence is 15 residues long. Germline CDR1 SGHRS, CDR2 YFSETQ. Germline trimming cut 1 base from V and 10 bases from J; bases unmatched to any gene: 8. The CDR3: CASSLLGTGVEEQFF. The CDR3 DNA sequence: TGCGCCAGCAGCTTGCTTGGGACAGGGGTCGAGGAGCAGTTCTTC.

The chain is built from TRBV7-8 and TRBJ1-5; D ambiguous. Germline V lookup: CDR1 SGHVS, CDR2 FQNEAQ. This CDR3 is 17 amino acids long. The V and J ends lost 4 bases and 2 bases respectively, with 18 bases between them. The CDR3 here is CASSSDGPLTGNQPQHF. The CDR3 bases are TGTGCCAGCAGCTCGGACGGACCCTTAACTGGCAATCAGCCCCAGCATTTT.

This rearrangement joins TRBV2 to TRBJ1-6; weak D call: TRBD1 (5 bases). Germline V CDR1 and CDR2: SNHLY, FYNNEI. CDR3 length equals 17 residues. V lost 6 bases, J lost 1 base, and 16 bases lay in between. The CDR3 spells CASSVGQRGSYNSPLHF. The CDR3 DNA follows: TGTGCCAGCAGCGTAGGGCAAAGGGGTTCCTATAATTCACCCCTCCACTTT. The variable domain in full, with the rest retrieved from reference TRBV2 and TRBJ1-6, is EPEVTQTPSHQVTQMGQEVILRCVPISNHLYFYWYRQILGQKVEFLVSFYNNEISEKSEIFDDQFSVERPDGSNFTLKIRSTKLEDSAMYFCASSVGQRGSYNSPLHFGNGTRLTVT.

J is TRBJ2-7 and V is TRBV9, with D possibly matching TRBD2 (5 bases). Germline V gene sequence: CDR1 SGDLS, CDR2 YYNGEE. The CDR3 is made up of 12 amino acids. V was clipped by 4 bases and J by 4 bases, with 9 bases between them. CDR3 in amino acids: CASSRGMYEQYF. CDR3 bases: TGTGCCAGCAGCCGAGGGATGTACGAGCAGTACTTC.

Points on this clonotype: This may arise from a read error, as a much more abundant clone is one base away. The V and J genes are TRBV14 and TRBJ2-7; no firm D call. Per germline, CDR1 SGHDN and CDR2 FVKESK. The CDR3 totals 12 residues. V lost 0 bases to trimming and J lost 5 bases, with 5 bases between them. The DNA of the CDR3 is TGTGCCAGCAGCCAAGACGGTGACGAGCAGTACTTC. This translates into CASSQDGDEQYF.

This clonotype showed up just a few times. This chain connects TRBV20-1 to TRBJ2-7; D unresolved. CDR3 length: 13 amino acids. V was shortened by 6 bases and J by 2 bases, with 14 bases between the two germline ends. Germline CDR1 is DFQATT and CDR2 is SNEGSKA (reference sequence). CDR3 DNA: TGCAGTGCCCTGCGCGTCTTTACCTACGAGCAGTACTTC. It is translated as CSALRVFTYEQYF.

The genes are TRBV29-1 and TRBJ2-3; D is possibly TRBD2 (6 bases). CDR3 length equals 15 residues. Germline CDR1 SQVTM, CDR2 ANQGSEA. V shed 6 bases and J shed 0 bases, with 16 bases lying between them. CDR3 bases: TGCAGCGTCGGGGGACCCCCCTATAGCACAGATACGCAGTATTTT. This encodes CSVGGPPYSTDTQYF.